The 22 T cell receptor beta chains below were found in one sample sequenced in a study of T cells in Graves' hyperthyroidism and ophthalmopathy. Regions amplified from RNA transcripts were the TCR beta CDR3 regions. A first-round RT-PCR of the TCR CDR3 used the HTBI primer set. TCRdb analysed the multiplex PCR reads with MiXCR anew, one entry per CDR3 protein. The sample contains some 500,000 distinct CDR3 sequences, around 15% of which appear only once. Sequencing used blood. The receptors come from a woman younger than 30 with Graves' hyperthyroidism.

The chain has TRBV7-2 and TRBJ2-6, with D unclear. Trimming took off 2 bases at V and 0 bases at J, with 11 bases between the two ends. Germline values: CDR1 SGHTA, CDR2 FQGNSA. This CDR3 has 17 amino acids. The CDR3 sequence is CASSLFWIPSGANVLTF. For the CDR3, the DNA is TGTGCCAGCAGCTTATTTTGGATCCCCTCTGGGGCCAACGTCCTGACTTTC.

The chain has TRBV11-3 and TRBJ2-5; TRBD1 might be the D (5 bases). Per germline, CDR1 SGHNT and CDR2 YENEEA. V was shortened by 3 bases and J by 2 bases, with 10 bases between the two germline ends. The CDR3 has 14 amino acids. CDR3 residues: CASSFRERQETQYF. CDR3 DNA: TGTGCCAGCAGCTTCAGGGAACGGCAAGAGACCCAGTACTTC. The entire variable domain, with the rest obtained from reference TRBV11-3 and TRBJ2-5, is as follows: EAGVVQSPRYKIIEKKQPVAFWCNPISGHNTLYWYLQNLGQGPELLIRYENEEAVDDSQLPKDRFSAERLKGVDSTLKIQPAELGDSAVYLCASSFRERQETQYFGPGTRLLVL.

This clonotype was observed many times. The chain recombines TRBV18 with TRBJ1-5; D not resolved. Germline assignment: CDR1 KGHSH and CDR2 LQKENI. Between the trimmed V and J ends, which lost 0 bases and 0 bases, there was a span of 3 bases. CDR3 size: 14 residues. As DNA, the CDR3 is TGTGCCAGCTCACCACCTAATAGCAATCAGCCCCAGCATTTT. Encoded protein: CASSPPNSNQPQHF. The full variable domain, rest sourced from reference TRBV18 and TRBJ1-5, is NAGVMQNPRHLVRRRGQEARLRCSPMKGHSHVYWYRQLPEEGLKFMVYLQKENIIDESGMPKERFSAEFPKEGPSILRIQQVVRGDSAAYFCASSPPNSNQPQHFGDGTRLSIL.

This clonotype was found many times. The chain recombines TRBV19 with TRBJ2-5, with D possibly being TRBD1 (5 bases). Germline V gene sequence: CDR1 LNHDA, CDR2 SQIVND (reference sequence). Trimming took off 5 bases at V and 5 bases at J, with 15 bases between the two ends. The CDR3 contains 14 residues. The CDR3 bases are TGTGCCAGTAGTTTCGACAGTGCTGGTGAGACCCAGTACTTC. Residues: CASSFDSAGETQYF.

The rearrangement links TRBV29-1 to TRBJ2-2; D gene uncertain. The V and J ends lost 0 bases and 5 bases respectively, with 13 bases between them. Germline CDR1 SQVTM, CDR2 ANQGSEA. CDR3 length: 15 residues. Here the CDR3 DNA reads TGCAGCGTTGAAGATCGGGCCGGAAGGACCGGGGAGCTGTTTTTT. It yields the protein CSVEDRAGRTGELFF.

This clonotype turned up a few times. The chain couples TRBV4-1 to TRBJ2-1; TRBD1 matches at 11 bases. This CDR3 spans 16 amino acids. V trimming: 4 bases; J trimming: 5 bases; junction bases outside the gene matches: 7. The V gene's germline CDR1 is MGHRA and CDR2 YSYEKL. CDR3 sequence reads: CASSRLGQGVDNEQFF. In DNA form, the CDR3 reads TGCGCCAGCAGCCGGTTGGGACAGGGGGTGGACAATGAGCAGTTCTTC.

Many counts were recorded for this clonotype. The J gene is TRBJ2-7, the V gene TRBV11-2, with 7 bases aligning to TRBD2. This CDR3 contains 15 residues. Germline CDR1 is SGHAT and CDR2 is FQNNGV. With 4 bases clipped from V and 3 bases from J, the junction kept 9 bases outside the gene matches. The CDR3 is CASSSPGSGYYEQYV. Written as DNA, the CDR3 is TGTGCCAGCAGCTCCCCGGGTAGCGGGTACTACGAGCAGTACGTC.

The chain carries TRBV20-1 and TRBJ2-1, with 12 bases matching TRBD2. The CDR3 contains 15 residues. Germline CDR1 reads DFQATT; CDR2 reads SNEGSKA (reference sequence). V lost 6 bases, J lost 0 bases, and 3 bases stayed unmatched. The CDR3: CSAKLAGGSYNEQFF. DNA for the CDR3: TGCAGTGCCAAACTAGCGGGAGGCTCCTACAATGAGCAGTTCTTC.

This clonotype has a count of ten or more. The chain links TRBV11-3 to TRBJ2-7; D unresolved. Germline V gene data show CDR1 as SGHNT and CDR2 as YENEEA. The V end lost 3 bases, the J end lost 2 bases, and 11 bases lay between the germline ends. This CDR3 spans 14 amino acids. CDR3 sequence reads: CASSFGSQPYEQYF. The CDR3 region has the DNA TGTGCCAGCAGCTTTGGATCGCAACCCTACGAGCAGTACTTC.

This clonotype was seen at least ten times. The V and J genes are TRBV11-3 and TRBJ2-5, with 8 bases that match TRBD2. V shed 0 bases and J 5 bases; nucleotides not matched to a gene: 5. The CDR3 has 15 amino acids. Germline CDR1 is SGHNT and CDR2 is YENEEA. CDR3 in amino acids: CASSLEGLAGETQYF. The CDR3 coding sequence is TGTGCCAGCAGCTTAGAAGGACTAGCCGGGGAGACCCAGTACTTC.

This clonotype was seen ten or more times. The chain combines TRBV7-8 with TRBJ2-7, with a weak D call TRBD1 (6 bases). Looked up from germline, CDR1 is SGHVS and CDR2 is FQNEAQ. With 1 base removed from V and 4 bases from J, the gap between germline ends came to 14 bases. CDR3 size: 15 residues. The CDR3 nucleotides are TGTGCCAGCAGCTTAGGTTGGGCAGGGGCTTACGAGCAGTACGTC. Translated: CASSLGWAGAYEQYV.

This clonotype was detected ten times or more. This chain joins TRBV12-3 or TRBV12-4 and TRBJ1-4; D is possibly TRBD1 (5 bases). V dropped 4 bases and J dropped 4 bases, with 13 bases sitting between them. CDR3 size: 15 residues. The CDR3 loop reads CASSSPGGLNEKLFF. The DNA for the CDR3 is TGTGCCAGCAGTTCTCCGGGGGGACTTAATGAAAAACTGTTTTTT.

The V call is TRBV7-2, the J call TRBJ2-1, with 11 bases fitting TRBD2. The end of the DNA aligns better with TRBJ2-7, so the J call may be wrong. Germline lookup yields CDR1 SGHTA and CDR2 FQGNSA. This CDR3 is 15 amino acids long. The CDR3 DNA follows: TGTGCCAGCAGCTTCCTAGCGGGGGGCTACAATGAGCAGTACGTC. This translates into CASSFLAGGYNEQYV.

This clonotype was recorded many times. The chain is built from TRBV18 and TRBJ2-7; D unclear. This CDR3 has 11 amino acids. CDR1 is KGHSH and CDR2 is LQKENI in the germline V gene. V lost 1 base to trimming and J lost 5 bases, with 3 bases between them. In DNA form, the CDR3 reads TGTGCCAGCTCACCACGGGACGAGCAGTACTTC. Translating it yields CASSPRDEQYF.

This sequence joins TRBV29-1 and TRBJ1-1; 10 bases map to TRBD1. The V gene's germline CDR1 is SQVTM and CDR2 ANQGSEA. The CDR3 loop spans 14 amino acids. Trimming took 5 bases from V and 1 from J; bases not matched to a gene: 4. The CDR3 region has the DNA TGCAGCGTTTGGGACAGGGGTTCGAACACTGAAGCTTTCTTT. It codes for CSVWDRGSNTEAFF.

This clonotype came up a few times. The chain links TRBV5-1 to TRBJ2-1; a possible D gene is TRBD1 (6 bases). V was trimmed by 1 base and J by 4 bases, leaving 15 bases between them. The CDR3 spans 16 residues. Germline lookup yields CDR1 SGHRS and CDR2 YFSETQ. This CDR3 is CASSLSVRTEYNEQFF. The CDR3 region has the DNA TGCGCCAGCAGCTTGAGCGTGCGGACAGAGTACAATGAGCAGTTCTTC.

The gene calls are TRBV3-1 and TRBJ2-1, with D possibly being TRBD2 (5 bases). The CDR3 length is 13 residues. The germline V gene encodes CDR1 LGHDT and CDR2 YNNKEL (reference sequence). The ends were cut back, 1 base at V and 9 bases at J, with 10 bases in the middle. The CDR3 sequence: CASSQVSAGEQFF. CDR3 DNA sequence: TGTGCCAGCAGCCAAGTCTCCGCGGGTGAGCAGTTCTTC.

This clonotype has a handful of counts. The rearrangement joins TRBV5-1 to TRBJ1-1; D ambiguous. Per the germline V gene, CDR1 is SGHRS and CDR2 is YFSETQ. V shed 4 bases and J shed 5 bases, with 18 bases lying between them. This CDR3 region has 15 residues. CDR3 residues: CASSPETIPGTEAFF. The CDR3 DNA is TGCGCCAGCAGCCCTGAGACGATCCCCGGAACTGAAGCTTTCTTT.

This clonotype occurred many times. The chain is built from TRBV20-1 and TRBJ1-2; a weak D match, TRBD1 (5 bases). CDR1 and CDR2 from the germline V gene are DFQATT and SNEGSKA (reference sequence). Trimming removed 0 bases at V and 8 bases at J, with 10 bases between. There are 12 residues in the CDR3. CDR3 sequence reads: CSARDRVVGYTF. Here the CDR3 DNA reads TGCAGTGCTAGAGACAGGGTGGTCGGCTACACCTTC.

This rearrangement joins TRBV29-1 to TRBJ1-5; the D is unclear. V lost 7 bases and J lost 1, with 17 bases in between. The CDR3 spans 15 residues. Germline CDR1 and CDR2: SQVTM and ANQGSEA. In nucleotides, the CDR3 is TGCAGCGCCTCGGGTCCGGGCGGAAGCAATCAGCCCCAGCATTTT. As protein: CSASGPGGSNQPQHF.

This clonotype was found many times. The chain employs TRBV18 and TRBJ2-5, with 9 bases matching TRBD1. The J segment lost 4 bases and the V segment lost 6 bases, leaving 12 bases of the junction unmatched. CDR3 length: 16 residues. CDR1 is KGHSH, CDR2 LQKENI, per germline. The CDR3 reads CASSTTTGGNGETQYF. The CDR3 DNA follows: TGTGCCAGCTCGACAACAACAGGGGGCAATGGAGAGACCCAGTACTTC.

This clonotype was detected many times. The genes are TRBV19 and TRBJ1-6, with 9 bases that match TRBD1. The J segment lost 8 bases and the V segment lost 6 bases, leaving 5 bases of the junction unmatched. From germline, CDR1 is LNHDA and CDR2 SQIVND (reference sequence). The CDR3 runs 14 residues. The CDR3 nucleotides read TGTGCCAGTAGGGACAGGGGTTCGCATTCACCCCTCCACTTT. This sequence encodes CASRDRGSHSPLHF.